This T cell receptor beta chain was identified during a study of control samples from healthy donors and cancer patients. TCRdb's table, derived via immunoSEQ multiplex PCR, lists solely in-frame clones and lacks some. This sample has about 160,000 clones; roughly 94% occur once, and the top ten carry under 8.5%. The CDR3 extends over 15 amino acids. Between the trimmed V and J ends, which lost 5 bases and 1 base, there was a span of 14 bases. The germline V gene encodes CDR1 MNHEY and CDR2 SMNVEV (reference sequence). The TCR originated in a woman in her thirties or forties in good health. The V call is TRBV27, the J call TRBJ1-1; TRBD1 might be the D (5 bases). The sequenced sample consisted of blood. The CDR3 loop is CASSTSGTTNTEAFF. The CDR3 DNA is TGTGCCAGCAGTACCTCCGGGACGACGAACACTGAAGCTTTCTTT.